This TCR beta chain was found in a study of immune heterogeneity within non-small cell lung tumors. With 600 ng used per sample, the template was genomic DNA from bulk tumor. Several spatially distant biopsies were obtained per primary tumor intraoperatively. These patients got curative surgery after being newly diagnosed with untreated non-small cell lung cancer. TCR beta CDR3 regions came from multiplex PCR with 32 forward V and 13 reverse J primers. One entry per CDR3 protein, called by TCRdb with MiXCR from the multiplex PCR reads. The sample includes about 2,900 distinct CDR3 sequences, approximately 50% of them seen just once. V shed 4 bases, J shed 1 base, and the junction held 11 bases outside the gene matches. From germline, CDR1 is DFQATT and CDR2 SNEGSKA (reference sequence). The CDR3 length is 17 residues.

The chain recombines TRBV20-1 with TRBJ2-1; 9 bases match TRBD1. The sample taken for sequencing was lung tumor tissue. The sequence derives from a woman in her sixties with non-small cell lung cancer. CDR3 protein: CSATIRGQGLSYNEQFF. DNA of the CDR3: TGCAGTGCTACGATTCGGGGACAGGGTCTGTCCTACAATGAGCAGTTCTTC.